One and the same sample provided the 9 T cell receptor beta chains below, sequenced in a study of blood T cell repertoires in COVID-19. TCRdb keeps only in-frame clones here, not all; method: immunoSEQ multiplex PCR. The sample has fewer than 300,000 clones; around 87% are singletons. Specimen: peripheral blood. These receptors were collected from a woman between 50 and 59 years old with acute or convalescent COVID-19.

The CDR3 bases are TGTGCCAGCTCACCTTTAACTAGCGGGAGCAGCACCTACGAGCAGTACTTC. It encodes CASSPLTSGSSTYEQYF. This chain connects TRBV18 to TRBJ2-7, with 11 bases aligning to TRBD2. The V segment lost 3 bases and the J segment 2 bases; nucleotides outside the gene matches: 9. Per germline, CDR1 KGHSH and CDR2 LQKENI. The CDR3 has 17 amino acids.

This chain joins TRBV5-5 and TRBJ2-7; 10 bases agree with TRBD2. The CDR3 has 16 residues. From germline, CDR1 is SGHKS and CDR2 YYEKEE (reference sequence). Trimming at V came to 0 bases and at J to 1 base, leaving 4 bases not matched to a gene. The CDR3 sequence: CASSLEAGGYSYEQYF. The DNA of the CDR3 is TGTGCCAGCAGCTTGGAAGCGGGAGGGTATTCCTACGAGCAGTACTTC.

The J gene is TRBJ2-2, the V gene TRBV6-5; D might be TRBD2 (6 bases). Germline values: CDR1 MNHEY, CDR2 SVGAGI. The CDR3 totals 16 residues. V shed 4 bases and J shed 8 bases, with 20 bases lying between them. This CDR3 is CASSSPLGTGEGELFF. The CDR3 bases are TGTGCCAGCAGTTCCCCGTTGGGGACGGGAGAGGGGGAGCTGTTTTTT.

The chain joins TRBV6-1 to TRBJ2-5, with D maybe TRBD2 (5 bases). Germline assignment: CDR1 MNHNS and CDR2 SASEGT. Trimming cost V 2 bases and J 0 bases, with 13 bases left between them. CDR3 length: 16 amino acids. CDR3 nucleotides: TGTGCCAGCAGTGAAAATGCCGGGATGTACCAAGAGACCCAGTACTTC. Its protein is CASSENAGMYQETQYF.

CDR3 nucleotides: TGCGCCAGCAGCCTTAGACAGGGGAGCTATGGCTACACCTTC. Protein sequence: CASSLRQGSYGYTF. The chain recombines TRBV4-1 with TRBJ1-2; 8 bases fit TRBD1. This CDR3 contains 14 residues. V shed 4 bases and J 4 bases; nucleotides not matched to a gene: 5. Germline lookup yields CDR1 MGHRA and CDR2 YSYEKL.

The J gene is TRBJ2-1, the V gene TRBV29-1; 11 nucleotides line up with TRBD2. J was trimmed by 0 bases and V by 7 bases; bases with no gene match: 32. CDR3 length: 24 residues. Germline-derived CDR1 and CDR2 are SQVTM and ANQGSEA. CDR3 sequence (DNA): TGCAGCGCAAATCGGGAATCTTGGACAATTATGACCGGGACTAGCGGACGCTCCTACAATGAGCAGTTCTTC. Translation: CSANRESWTIMTGTSGRSYNEQFF.

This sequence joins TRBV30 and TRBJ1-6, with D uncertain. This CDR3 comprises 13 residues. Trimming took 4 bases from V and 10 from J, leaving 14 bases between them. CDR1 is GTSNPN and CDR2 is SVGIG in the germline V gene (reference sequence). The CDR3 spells CAWIPIGESPLHF. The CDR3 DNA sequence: TGTGCCTGGATCCCCATCGGGGAATCACCCCTCCACTTT.

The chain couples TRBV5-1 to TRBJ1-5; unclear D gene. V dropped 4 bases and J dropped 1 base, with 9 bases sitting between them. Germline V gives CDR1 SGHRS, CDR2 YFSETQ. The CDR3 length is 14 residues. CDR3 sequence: CASSVGPSNQPQHF. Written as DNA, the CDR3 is TGCGCCAGCAGCGTTGGCCCGAGCAATCAGCCCCAGCATTTT.

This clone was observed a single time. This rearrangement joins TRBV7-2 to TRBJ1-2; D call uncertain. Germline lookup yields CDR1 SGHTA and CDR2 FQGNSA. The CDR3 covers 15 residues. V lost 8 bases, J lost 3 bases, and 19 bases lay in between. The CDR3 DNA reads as TGTGCCAGCCCCCGAGGGTCCCGGCGGGACTATGGCTACACCTTC. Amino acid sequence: CASPRGSRRDYGYTF. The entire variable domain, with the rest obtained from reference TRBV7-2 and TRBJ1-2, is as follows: GAGVSQSPSNKVTEKGKDVELRCDPISGHTALYWYRQSLGQGLEFLIYFQGNSAPDKSGLPSDRFSAERTGGSVSTLTIQRTQQEDSAVYLCASPRGSRRDYGYTFGSGTRLTVV.